This T cell receptor beta chain emerged from a study of identical twins. TCRdb passed the 5' RACE reads through MiXCR, listing each CDR3 protein once. The sample records 450,000 to 650,000 distinct CDR3 sequences, approximately 14% being singletons. This clonotype was observed a handful of times. A further study also used this sample, focusing on yellow fever vaccine responses in identical twins.

The source material was CD4+ T cells sorted from blood. The TCR was taken from a woman aged 18-29 years in good health.

The CDR3 DNA follows: TGTGCCAGCAGTCGGACAGCTTCCAATCAGCCCCAGCATTTT. The encoded protein is CASSRTASNQPQHF. V usage is TRBV12-3 or TRBV12-4 and J usage is TRBJ1-5, with D possibly TRBD1 on 6 matching bases. Deletions cut 5 bases from V and 3 bases from J, with 11 bases between. This CDR3 spans 14 amino acids.